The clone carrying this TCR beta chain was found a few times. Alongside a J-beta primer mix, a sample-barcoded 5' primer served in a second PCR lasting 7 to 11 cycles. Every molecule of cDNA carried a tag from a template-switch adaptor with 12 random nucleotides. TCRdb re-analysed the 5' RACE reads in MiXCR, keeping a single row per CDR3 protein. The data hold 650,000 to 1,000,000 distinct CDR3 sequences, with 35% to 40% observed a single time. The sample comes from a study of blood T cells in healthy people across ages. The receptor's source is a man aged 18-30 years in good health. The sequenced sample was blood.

CDR3 coding DNA: TGTGCCAGCAGCTTAAGAGCTACTAGCGGGGGGTCTAAAGAGACCCAGTACTTC. It is translated as CASSLRATSGGSKETQYF. The chain couples TRBV7-3 to TRBJ2-5, with TRBD2 matching 12 bases. Germline V gene data show CDR1 as SGHTA and CDR2 as FQGTGA. The ends lost 1 base at V and 3 bases at J; junction bases unmatched: 9. The CDR3 runs 18 residues.